This T cell receptor beta chain was sequenced in a study of blood T cells in healthy people across ages. It was with a sample-barcoded 5' primer and a J-beta primer mix that a second PCR of roughly 6 to 11 cycles was run. TCRdb ran MiXCR on the 5' RACE reads and lists one entry per CDR3 protein. The repertoire holds about 1.4 million distinct CDR3 sequences, with roughly 64% as singletons. The origin of this receptor is a man aged 18 to 30 in good health. The sequenced sample was blood.

CDR3 nucleotide sequence: TGTGCCAGCAAACCCCGGGCAGGGGGCACTCGTCAGTTCTTC. It translates to CASKPRAGGTRQFF. This chain joins TRBV7-2 and TRBJ2-1; TRBD1 matches 8 bases. Germline trimming cut 7 bases from V and 13 bases from J; bases unmatched to any gene: 15. The CDR3 sequence is 14 residues long. The germline V gene has CDR1 SGHTA and CDR2 FQGNSA.